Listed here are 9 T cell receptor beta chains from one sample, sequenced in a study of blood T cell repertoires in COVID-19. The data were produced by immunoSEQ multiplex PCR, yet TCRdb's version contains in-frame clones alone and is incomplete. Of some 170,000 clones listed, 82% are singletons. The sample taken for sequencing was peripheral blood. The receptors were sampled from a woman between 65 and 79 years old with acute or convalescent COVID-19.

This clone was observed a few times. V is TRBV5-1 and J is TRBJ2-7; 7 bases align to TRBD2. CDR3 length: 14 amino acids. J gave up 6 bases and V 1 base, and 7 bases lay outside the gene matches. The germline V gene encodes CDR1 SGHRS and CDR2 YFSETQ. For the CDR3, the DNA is TGCGCCAGCAGCTTGACGGCGGGAGCGCCCGAGCAGTACTTC. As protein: CASSLTAGAPEQYF. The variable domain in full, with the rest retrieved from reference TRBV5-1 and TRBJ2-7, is KAGVTQTPRYLIKTRGQQVTLSCSPISGHRSVSWYQQTPGQGLQFLFEYFSETQRNKGNFPGRFSGRQFSNSRSEMNVSTLELGDSALYLCASSLTAGAPEQYFGPGTRLTVT.

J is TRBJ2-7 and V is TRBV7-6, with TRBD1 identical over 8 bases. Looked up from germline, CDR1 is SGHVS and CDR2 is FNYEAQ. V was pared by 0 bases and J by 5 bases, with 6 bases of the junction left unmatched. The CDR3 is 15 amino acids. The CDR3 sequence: CASSLAGQGRDEQYF. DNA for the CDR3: TGTGCCAGCAGCTTAGCCGGACAGGGTCGGGACGAGCAGTACTTC.

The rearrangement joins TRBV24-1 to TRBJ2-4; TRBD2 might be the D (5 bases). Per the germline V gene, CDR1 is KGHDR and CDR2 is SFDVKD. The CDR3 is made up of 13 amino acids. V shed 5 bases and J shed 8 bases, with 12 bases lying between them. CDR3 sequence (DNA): TGTGCCACCAGTGGCCCGGGATCGGACATTCAGTACTTC. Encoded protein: CATSGPGSDIQYF.

CDR3 coding DNA: TGTGCCTGGAGTGTACTTGGGGACAGCGAAGCTTTCTTT. Translation gives CAWSVLGDSEAFF. V usage is TRBV30 and J usage is TRBJ1-1; 7 bases are shared with TRBD1. Germline CDR1 and CDR2: GTSNPN and SVGIG (reference sequence). Trimming at V came to 0 bases and at J to 8 bases, leaving 6 bases not matched to a gene. CDR3 size: 13 residues.

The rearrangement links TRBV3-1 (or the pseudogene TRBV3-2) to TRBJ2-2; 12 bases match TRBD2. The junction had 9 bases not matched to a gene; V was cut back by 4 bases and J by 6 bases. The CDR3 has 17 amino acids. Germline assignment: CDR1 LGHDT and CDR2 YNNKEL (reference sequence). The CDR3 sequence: CASSRGLAGPYAGELFF. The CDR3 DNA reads TGTGCCAGCAGCCGAGGACTAGCGGGGCCCTATGCCGGGGAGCTGTTTTTT.

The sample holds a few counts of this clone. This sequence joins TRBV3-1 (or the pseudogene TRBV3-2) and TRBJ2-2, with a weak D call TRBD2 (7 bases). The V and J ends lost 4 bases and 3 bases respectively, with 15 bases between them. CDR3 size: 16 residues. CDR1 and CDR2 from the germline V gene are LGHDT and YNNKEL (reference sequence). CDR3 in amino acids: CASSPWGGRHTGELFF. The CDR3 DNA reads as TGTGCCAGCAGCCCTTGGGGGGGGCGTCACACCGGGGAGCTGTTTTTT.

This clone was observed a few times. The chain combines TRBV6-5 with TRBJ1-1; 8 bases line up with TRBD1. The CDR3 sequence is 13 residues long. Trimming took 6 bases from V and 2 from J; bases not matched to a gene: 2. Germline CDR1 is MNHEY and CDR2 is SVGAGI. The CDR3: CASSGQGNTEAFF. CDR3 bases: TGTGCCAGCAGCGGACAGGGTAACACTGAAGCTTTCTTT.

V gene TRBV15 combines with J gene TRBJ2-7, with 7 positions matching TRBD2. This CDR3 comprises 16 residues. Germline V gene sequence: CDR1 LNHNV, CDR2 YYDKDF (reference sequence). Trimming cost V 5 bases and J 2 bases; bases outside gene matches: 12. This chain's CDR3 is CATSVTLTSVAYEQYF. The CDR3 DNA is TGTGCCACCAGCGTAACCCTTACTAGCGTTGCCTACGAGCAGTACTTC.

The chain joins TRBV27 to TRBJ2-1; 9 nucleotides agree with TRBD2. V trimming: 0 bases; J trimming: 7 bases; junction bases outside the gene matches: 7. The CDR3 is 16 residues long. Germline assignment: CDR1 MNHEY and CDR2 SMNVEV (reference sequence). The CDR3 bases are TGTGCCAGCAGTTTATCTTTAGCGGGAGTCAGGAATGAGCAGTTCTTC. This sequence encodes CASSLSLAGVRNEQFF.